Listed below are T cell receptor beta chains from one sample, sequenced in a study of blood T cell repertoires in COVID-19. Method: immunoSEQ multiplex PCR; TCRdb's copy keeps in-frame clones and lacks some. The table records around 250,000 clones, 84% of them present only once. Sequenced sample: peripheral blood. These receptors were collected from a human donor in a cohort sampled during active COVID-19. Each CDR3 is given with its conserved first and last residue. Part of the rows lack a size; the others show once, few, many or a class for expanded clones.

TRBV3-1/TRBV3-2,TRBJ2-5,.,CASSQGIQDQETQYF
TRBV18,TRBJ1-2,.,CASSPAERSNYGYTF
TRBV6-2/TRBV6-3,TRBJ2-3,.,CASSYGVLAGGRTDTQYF
TRBV6-5,TRBJ2-2,.,CASSDRSNTGELFF
TRBV4-3,TRBJ2-1,.,CASSPRQPGGYYNEQFF
TRBV18,TRBJ1-2,.,CASSPFQGPAAEGYTF
TRBV21-1,TRBJ1-5,.,CASTLTGDSNQPQHF
TRBV10-2,TRBJ1-5,.,CASSTQGANQPQHF
TRBV3-1/TRBV3-2,TRBJ2-7,once,CASSQAGSSAYYEQYF
TRBV18,TRBJ1-2,.,CASSTKDYGYTF
TRBV27,TRBJ1-2,.,CASSRQARYGYTF
TRBV19,TRBJ2-5,.,CATRTSLSETQYF
TRBV6-5,TRBJ2-7,.,CASSTGQGVGYEQYF
TRBV5-5,TRBJ1-1,.,CASSKRQGGTEAFF
TRBV7-7,TRBJ1-6,.,CASSLDGNSPLHF
TRBV19,TRBJ1-1,.,CASSRELNTEAFF
TRBV19,TRBJ1-4,.,CASSAGTGNNRVF
TRBV5-4,TRBJ2-2,.,CASSPEGGWDTGELFF
TRBV11-2,TRBJ2-2,.,CASSPRLAGGINGGELFF
TRBV25-1,TRBJ2-1,.,CASSKLAGVPHNEQFF
TRBV6-5,TRBJ2-3,.,CASSLDGRGPDTQYF
TRBV28,TRBJ2-1,.,CASSSNNEQFF
TRBV7-9,TRBJ2-1,.,CASSPPLVAGSGNEQFF
TRBV6-5,TRBJ2-3,.,CASSYGTTDTQYF
TRBV7-3,TRBJ2-1,once,CASSLDLGRAYNEQFF
TRBV12-3/TRBV12-4,TRBJ2-7,.,CASSGYYEQYF
TRBV21-1,TRBJ2-4,.,CASSTRGIQYF